A single sample is the source of the 6 T cell receptor beta chains below, sequenced in a study of control samples from healthy donors and cancer patients. Produced via immunoSEQ multiplex PCR; TCRdb's table is partial and in-frame only. The table has 90,000 or so clones, around four fifths seen once. Sequencing input: blood. The receptors originated from a man between 25 and 39 years old in good health.

The gene calls are TRBV28 and TRBJ1-1; 7 nucleotides line up with TRBD1. Germline-derived CDR1 and CDR2 are MDHEN and SYDVKM. CDR3 length: 14 amino acids. Trimming took 1 base from V and 10 from J; bases not matched to a gene: 9. DNA for the CDR3: TGTGCCAGCAGTTTATCCCCTGACAGGGATAGAGCTTTCTTT. Translating it yields CASSLSPDRDRAFF.

Here the CDR3 DNA reads TGTGCCAGCAGATTACAGTCCGGGGAGCTGTTTTTT. Its protein is CASRLQSGELFF. This chain joins TRBV12-3 or TRBV12-4 and TRBJ2-2, with D hard to call. The CDR3 contains 12 residues. Trimming took off 6 bases at V and 6 bases at J, with 8 bases between the two ends.

The V and J genes are TRBV7-8 and TRBJ2-3; D is unclear. The CDR3 contains 13 residues. Trimming stripped 2 bases from V and 5 bases from J, with 8 bases between. CDR1 and CDR2 (germline): SGHVS, FQNEAQ. CDR3 in DNA: TGTGCCAGCAGCTTAACGGGCAGAGATACGCAGTATTTT. Protein product: CASSLTGRDTQYF.

CDR3 loop: CASSEIGKLFF. The CDR3 DNA is TGTGCCAGCAGTGAAATAGGAAAACTGTTTTTT. The genes are TRBV6-1 and TRBJ1-4; D unclear. CDR3 length equals 11 residues. Germline CDR1 MNHNS, CDR2 SASEGT. The V and J ends lost 2 bases and 10 bases respectively, with 5 bases between them.

The V and J genes are TRBV7-2 and TRBJ1-3, with a tentative D call TRBD1 (5 bases). Germline CDR1 reads SGHTA; CDR2 reads FQGNSA. V gave up 4 bases and J gave up 3 bases, with 10 bases separating them. CDR3 length equals 14 residues. The CDR3 region has the DNA TGTGCCAGCAGCTCGGGGGGGGTTGGAAACACCATATATTTT. Protein sequence: CASSSGGVGNTIYF.

This clone was counted between two and nine times. This sequence joins TRBV6-6 and TRBJ2-7; D perhaps matches TRBD1 (5 bases). From germline, CDR1 is MNHNY and CDR2 SVGAGI (reference sequence). The V and J ends lost 4 bases and 6 bases respectively, with 7 bases between them. The CDR3 spans 11 residues. CDR3 DNA: TGTGCCAGCAGTTGGGGCTCCGAGCAGTACTTC. Amino acids: CASSWGSEQYF.